This TCR beta chain stems from a study of T cells in Graves' hyperthyroidism and ophthalmopathy. Amplified TCR beta CDR3 regions came from RNA transcripts. HTBI primers were the set used in a first-round RT-PCR of the TCR CDR3. TCRdb passed the multiplex PCR reads through MiXCR, listing each CDR3 protein once. The table lists more than 500,000 distinct CDR3 sequences, approximately 44% of them singletons, with 15% to 20% in the top ten. Losses at the gene ends were 6 bases for V and 5 bases for J; bases not matched to a gene: 12. Germline CDR1 DFQATT, CDR2 SNEGSKA (reference sequence). The CDR3 runs to 14 residues.

The receptor was isolated from an adult woman with Graves' disease, either hyperthyroidism or ophthalmopathy (not recorded which). Material for sequencing was peripheral blood or thyroid tissue (not recorded which). The chain has TRBV20-1 and TRBJ1-2, with 7 bases lining up with TRBD1. CDR3 sequence: CSARGPTGEYGYTF. CDR3 DNA: TGCAGTGCGAGGGGGCCAACAGGGGAGTATGGCTACACCTTC.